These 9 T cell receptor beta chains were all obtained from the same sample, sequenced in a study of blood T cell repertoires in COVID-19. TCRdb keeps only in-frame clones here, not all; method: immunoSEQ multiplex PCR. The sample includes about 220,000 clones, under 90% of them seen just once. Material for sequencing was peripheral blood. These TCRs come from a man younger than 45 with active or convalescent COVID-19.

The chain combines TRBV9 with TRBJ1-2; D remains unclear. Trimming removed 0 bases from V and 4 bases from J, with 10 bases in between. CDR1 and CDR2 from the germline V gene are SGDLS and YYNGEE. The CDR3 extends over 14 amino acids. CDR3 sequence: CASSVASGPYGYTF. The CDR3 region has the DNA TGTGCCAGCAGCGTAGCTTCAGGTCCCTATGGCTACACCTTC. The complete variable domain, with remaining parts taken from reference TRBV9 and TRBJ1-2, reads DSGVTQTPKHLITATGQRVTLRCSPRSGDLSVYWYQQSLDQGLQFLIQYYNGEERAKGNILERFSAQQFPDLHSELNLSSLELGDSALYFCASSVASGPYGYTFGSGTRLTVV.

The chain joins TRBV5-6 to TRBJ2-5; D possibly corresponds to TRBD2 (6 bases). The CDR3 is 15 residues long. CDR1 and CDR2 from the germline V gene are SGHDT and YYEEEE. The V end was cut by 3 bases, the J end by 4 bases, with 16 bases between. The CDR3 sequence is CASSYGTPSSETQYF. DNA of the CDR3: TGTGCCAGCAGCTACGGGACTCCCAGTTCAGAGACCCAGTACTTC.

The chain links TRBV15 to TRBJ2-7, with TRBD2 matching over 9 bases. Germline CDR1 reads LNHNV; CDR2 reads YYDKDF (reference sequence). Trimming at V came to 6 bases and at J to 7 bases, leaving 13 bases not matched to a gene. This CDR3 region has 15 residues. As DNA, the CDR3 is TGTGCCACCAGACCCCGGACTAGCGACGCGGGGGAGCAGTACTTC. Its translation: CATRPRTSDAGEQYF.

This chain uses TRBV6-2 or TRBV6-3 with TRBJ2-7, with TRBD2 as a possible D gene (7 bases). Between the trimmed V and J ends, which lost 6 bases and 4 bases, there was a span of 16 bases. Germline V gives CDR1 MNHEY, CDR2 SVGEGT. The CDR3 spans 14 residues. The CDR3 is CASSESGGRYEQYF. CDR3 bases: TGTGCCAGCAGCGAATCGGGGGGCCGGTACGAGCAGTACTTC.

The chain uses TRBV30 and TRBJ1-2; maybe TRBD1 (6 bases). Germline assignment: CDR1 GTSNPN and CDR2 SVGIG (reference sequence). The CDR3 runs to 13 residues. The V end was cut by 4 bases, the J end by 6 bases, with 15 bases between. The CDR3 here is CAWTDRSYDGYTF. CDR3 DNA sequence: TGTGCCTGGACGGACAGATCTTACGATGGCTACACCTTC.

This clone occurred once. The chain uses TRBV28 and TRBJ1-1; D is uncertain. Germline CDR1 reads MDHEN; CDR2 reads SYDVKM. This CDR3 spans 15 amino acids. V dropped 3 bases and J dropped 6 bases, with 17 bases sitting between them. The CDR3 DNA reads as TGTGCCAGCAGTTTGACGGTAGCGGCCGAATCTGAAGCTTTCTTT. Translating it yields CASSLTVAAESEAFF.

V and J are TRBV7-7 and TRBJ1-5, with TRBD1 identical over 7 bases. Trimming removed 5 bases from V and 5 bases from J; junction bases left unmatched: 3. There are 13 residues in the CDR3. From germline, CDR1 is SSHAT and CDR2 FNYEAQ (reference sequence). The CDR3 protein is CASSAGTDQPQHF. CDR3 DNA: TGTGCCAGCAGCGCCGGGACAGATCAGCCCCAGCATTTT.

Concerning this clone itself: An end of the junction differs from the germline gene, which may be a read error. This chain links TRBV7-3 with TRBJ1-1; D is unresolved. Germline V lookup: CDR1 SGHTA, CDR2 FQGTGA. CDR3 size: 11 residues. The CDR3 region has the DNA TGTGCCAGCAGCATAGGAGGGTGGCAGTGCTTT. This sequence encodes CASSIGGWQCF.

The V call is TRBV19, the J call TRBJ1-5; D gene ambiguous. V gave up 6 bases and J gave up 0 bases, with 9 bases separating them. The germline CDR1 and CDR2 sequences are LNHDA and SQIVND (reference sequence). The CDR3 runs to 14 residues. The CDR3: CASRRAISNQPQHF. The CDR3 DNA follows: TGTGCCAGTAGGAGGGCTATTAGCAATCAGCCCCAGCATTTT.